This T cell receptor (beta chain) was obtained from a study of shared clonotypes between healthy human individuals. The CDR3 length is 14 residues. Deletions cut 8 bases from V and 4 bases from J, with 18 bases between. Germline loops: CDR1 MDHEN, CDR2 SYDVKM. At the deep level, the assay was run. Assay used: immunoSEQ multiplex PCR; TCRdb lists only in-frame clones, some missing. The repertoire holds about 1.1 million clones, with roughly 77% as singletons. The J gene is TRBJ2-7, the V gene TRBV28, with unresolved D. The sequence came from a man between 18 and 29 years old in good health. Some clones in this sample may be carry-over from other donors' samples. The sequencing input was memory CD4+ T cells from PBMCs. The subset: CD45RA-negative fraction. The CDR3: CASPDRAVQYEQYF. The CDR3 DNA is TGTGCCAGCCCAGACCGGGCGGTCCAGTACGAGCAGTACTTC.